A single sample is the source of the 3 T cell receptor beta chains below, sequenced in a study of CD8 T cells in Susac syndrome. Reverse transcription of roughly 0.45 to 1 ug RNA used random hexamers. Via MiXCR, TCRdb re-called the immunoSEQ multiplex PCR reads, giving one row per CDR3 protein. The sample includes more than 200,000 distinct CDR3 sequences, approximately 94% of them seen just once. Sequencing input: CD4+ T cells from PBMCs. The source is a human donor with Susac syndrome.

The chain combines TRBV11-2 with TRBJ2-5; D is ambiguous. The CDR3 spans 10 residues. Germline V gives CDR1 SGHAT, CDR2 FQNNGV. V lost 8 bases and J 6 bases, leaving 7 bases between the germline ends. The CDR3 reads CASGGKTQYF. The CDR3 region has the DNA TGTGCCAGCGGTGGGAAGACCCAGTACTTC.

The V gene is TRBV25-1, the J gene TRBJ2-3; TRBD2 matches 7 bases. The CDR3 is made up of 12 amino acids. V dropped 8 bases and J dropped 3; count of bases not matched to a gene: 2. Germline CDR1 is MGHDK and CDR2 is SYGVNS. CDR3 loop: CASGRGTDTQYF. CDR3 coding DNA: TGTGCCAGCGGGAGGGGAACAGATACGCAGTATTTT. Full variable domain (outside the CDR3, taken from reference TRBV25-1 and TRBJ2-3): EADIYQTPRYLVIGTGKKITLECSQTMGHDKMYWYQQDPGMELHLIHYSYGVNSTEKGDLSSESTVSRIRTEHFPLTLESARPSHTSQYLCASGRGTDTQYFGPGTRLTVL.

The chain carries TRBV7-2 and TRBJ2-1; no definite D call. Germline CDR1 SGHTA, CDR2 FQGNSA. The V end was cut by 5 bases, the J end by 5 bases, with 7 bases between. The CDR3 loop spans 12 amino acids. The CDR3 loop is CASSPYNNEQFF. CDR3 DNA: TGTGCCAGCAGCCCCTATAACAATGAGCAGTTCTTC.